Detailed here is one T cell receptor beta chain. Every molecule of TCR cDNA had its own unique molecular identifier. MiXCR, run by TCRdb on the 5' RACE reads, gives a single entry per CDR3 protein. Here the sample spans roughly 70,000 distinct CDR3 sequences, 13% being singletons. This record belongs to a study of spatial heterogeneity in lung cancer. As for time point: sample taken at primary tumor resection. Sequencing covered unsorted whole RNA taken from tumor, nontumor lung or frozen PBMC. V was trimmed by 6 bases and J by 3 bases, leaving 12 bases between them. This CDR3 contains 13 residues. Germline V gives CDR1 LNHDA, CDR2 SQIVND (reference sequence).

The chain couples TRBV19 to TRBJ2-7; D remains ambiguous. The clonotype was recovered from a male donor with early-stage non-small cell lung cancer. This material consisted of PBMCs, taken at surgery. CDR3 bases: TGTGCCAGTAGCCCCTTCTTAAACTACGAGCAGTACTTC. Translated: CASSPFLNYEQYF.